These T cell receptor beta chains were read from a single sample in a study of blood T cell repertoires in COVID-19. Sequencing was performed with immunoSEQ multiplex PCR; in TCRdb, only in-frame clones are kept and a portion is missing. The table has 360,000 or so clones, around 83% seen once. What was sequenced was PBMCs or T cells enriched from blood (not recorded which). The receptors stem from a woman aged 45-65 years who had recovered from COVID-19. CDR3s include the opening cysteine and the closing phenylalanine or tryptophan. Fields, in order: J gene, V gene, clone size, D gene, CDR3 protein, CDR3 DNA. D genes are given only for firm matches. Clone size is shown for a subset of rows, as once, few, many or a class of expanded clone.

>TRBJ1-2|TRBV28|NA|TRBD1
CASSRDRLYGYTF
TGTGCCAGCAGTAGGGACAGACTCTATGGCTACACCTTC
>TRBJ1-1|TRBV6-2/TRBV6-3|NA|NA
CASSYSEGGFTLLNTEAFF
TGTGCCAGCAGTTACTCCGAGGGAGGGTTTACTCTGCTGAACACTGAAGCTTTCTTT
>TRBJ2-7|TRBV6-1|few|TRBD1
CASSEGGDRANRDYEQYF
TGTGCCAGCAGTGAAGGAGGTGACAGGGCCAATAGGGACTACGAGCAGTACTTC
>TRBJ1-2|TRBV5-4|once|NA
CASSLGGPSGNYGYTF
TGTGCCAGCAGCTTGGGAGGTCCGTCGGGTAACTATGGCTACACCTTC
>TRBJ1-1|TRBV18|few|TRBD1
CASSLGTGEAFF
TGTGCCAGCTCACTAGGGACAGGAGAAGCTTTCTTT
>TRBJ1-1|TRBV27|NA|NA
CASSLGFSGTEAFF
TGTGCCAGCAGCTTAGGTTTCAGTGGCACTGAAGCTTTCTTT
>TRBJ2-1|TRBV19|NA|TRBD2
CASSGPGGNEQFF
TGTGCCAGTAGTGGACCGGGGGGGAATGAGCAGTTCTTC
>TRBJ2-7|TRBV14|NA|NA
CASSQGGQQYF
TGTGCCAGCAGCCAAGGAGGGCAGCAGTACTTC
>TRBJ2-2|TRBV5-1|NA|TRBD2
CASSTGLAGGTGELFF
TGCGCCAGCAGCACAGGACTAGCGGGAGGGACCGGGGAGCTGTTTTTT
>TRBJ1-1|TRBV20-1|NA|NA
CSASKREDEAFF
TGCAGTGCTAGTAAACGGGAGGATGAAGCTTTCTTT
>TRBJ1-4|TRBV7-6|NA|NA
CASSLLGGGVGEKLFF
TGTGCCAGCAGCCTCCTGGGTGGGGGCGTCGGTGAAAAACTGTTTTTT
>TRBJ1-1|TRBV5-4|NA|NA
CASSGGAGPNTEAFF
TGTGCCAGCAGCGGCGGGGCGGGCCCGAACACTGAAGCTTTCTTT
>TRBJ1-2|TRBV6-2/TRBV6-3|NA|NA
CASSYSRLVNYGYTF
TGTGCCAGCAGTTACTCAAGATTAGTCAACTATGGCTACACCTTC
>TRBJ2-2|TRBV7-6|once|TRBD2
CASNVAGGHTGELFF
TGTGCCAGCAACGTAGCGGGGGGGCACACCGGGGAGCTGTTTTTT
>TRBJ2-3|TRBV6-1|NA|NA
CASSEGGSTSDTQYF
TGTGCCAGCAGTGAAGGCGGGTCCACCTCAGATACGCAGTATTTT
>TRBJ2-1|TRBV27|NA|NA
CASSPLIGRISSYNEQFF
TGTGCCAGCAGTCCCCTTATTGGGAGAATAAGCTCCTACAATGAGCAGTTCTTC
>TRBJ1-4|TRBV3-1/TRBV3-2|NA|NA
CASSQGGTDLNEKLFF
TGTGCCAGCAGCCAAGGGGGCACGGACCTTAATGAAAAACTGTTTTTT
>TRBJ1-1|TRBV5-1|NA|NA
CASSGRGNTEAFF
TGCGCCAGCAGCGGGAGGGGGAACACTGAAGCTTTCTTT
>TRBJ2-1|TRBV19|NA|NA
CASSILAYNEQFF
TGTGCCAGTAGTATCCTAGCCTACAATGAGCAGTTCTTC
>TRBJ2-7|TRBV19|NA|TRBD2
CASKPSGGLSYEQYF
TGTGCCAGTAAGCCTAGCGGGGGGTTATCCTACGAGCAGTACTTC
>TRBJ1-2|TRBV4-2|NA|TRBD1
CASSQETGINGYTF
TGTGCCAGCAGCCAAGAGACAGGGATCAATGGCTACACCTTC
>TRBJ1-1|TRBV30|once|NA
CAWSGHGGRDSEAFF
TGTGCCTGGAGTGGACACGGGGGTCGCGATTCTGAAGCTTTCTTT
>TRBJ2-3|TRBV10-3|NA|TRBD2
CAITASGGLTDTQYF
TGTGCCATCACCGCTAGCGGGGGGCTCACAGATACGCAGTATTTT
>TRBJ2-7|TRBV10-3|NA|TRBD2
CATGTSGNLEQYF
TGTGCCACCGGGACTAGCGGGAATCTCGAGCAGTACTTC
>TRBJ2-1|TRBV13|NA|TRBD2
CASSFRTSGSGEQFF
TGTGCCAGCAGCTTCAGGACTAGCGGGAGCGGTGAGCAGTTCTTC
>TRBJ2-5|TRBV3-1/TRBV3-2|NA|NA
CASSQQGGQETQYF
TGTGCCAGCAGCCAACAAGGGGGTCAAGAGACCCAGTACTTC
>TRBJ2-1|TRBV5-6|NA|TRBD1
CASSLDRGPYNEQFF
TGTGCCAGCAGCTTGGACAGGGGGCCCTACAATGAGCAGTTCTTC
>TRBJ2-1|TRBV3-1/TRBV3-2|NA|TRBD2
CASSQARTSHNEQFF
TGTGCCAGCAGCCAAGCCCGGACTAGCCACAATGAGCAGTTCTTC
>TRBJ2-7|TRBV4-1|once|TRBD2
CASSQGTAGGYEQYF
TGCGCCAGCAGCCAAGGCACAGCGGGGGGGTACGAGCAGTACTTC
>TRBJ1-1|TRBV2|NA|NA
CASRWQPRLNTEAFF
TGTGCCAGCAGGTGGCAGCCTAGGCTGAACACTGAAGCTTTCTTT
>TRBJ2-3|TRBV2|NA|NA
CASSDKVEAGTSTDTQYF
TGTGCCAGCAGTGACAAGGTAGAGGCAGGGACAAGCACAGATACGCAGTATTTT
>TRBJ2-5|TRBV7-9|NA|NA
CATSGDLGGETQYF
TGTGCCACCTCGGGGGACCTTGGGGGAGAGACCCAGTACTTC
>TRBJ1-2|TRBV7-9|NA|NA
CASSLSRPGASGYTF
TGTGCCAGCAGCTTATCCCGGCCGGGAGCGAGCGGCTACACCTTC
>TRBJ1-5|TRBV19|NA|TRBD1
CASSLGTGAPQPQHF
TGTGCCAGTAGCTTGGGGACAGGGGCCCCTCAGCCCCAGCATTTT
>TRBJ2-7|TRBV4-1|NA|TRBD2
CASSQDKGTSVSYEQYF
TGCGCCAGCAGCCAAGATAAAGGGACTAGCGTCTCCTACGAGCAGTACTTC
>TRBJ2-1|TRBV6-5|few|NA
CASNEDRRSYNEQFF
TGTGCCAGCAACGAGGACAGACGTTCCTACAATGAGCAGTTCTTC
>TRBJ2-7|TRBV7-4|NA|TRBD1
CASSFRQGDTYEQYF
TGTGCCAGCAGCTTTAGACAGGGGGATACCTACGAGCAGTACTTC
>TRBJ2-7|TRBV30|NA|NA
CAWSVGDGYEQYF
TGTGCCTGGAGTGTAGGGGATGGCTACGAGCAGTACTTC
>TRBJ1-4|TRBV7-2|few|TRBD1
CASSWTGPSEKLFF
TGTGCCAGCAGTTGGACAGGGCCGAGTGAAAAACTGTTTTTT
>TRBJ1-2|TRBV19|few|NA
CASSYVRGRDGYTF
TGTGCCAGTAGTTATGTAAGAGGGAGGGATGGCTACACCTTC
>TRBJ1-5|TRBV19|NA|NA
CASSIEGGNNQPQHF
TGTGCCAGTAGTATTGAAGGGGGTAACAATCAGCCCCAGCATTTT
>TRBJ1-5|TRBV5-8|NA|NA
CASSLTGSDQPQHF
TGTGCCAGCAGCTTGACAGGGAGTGATCAGCCCCAGCATTTT
>TRBJ2-1|TRBV7-2|once|NA
CASSPRYNEQFF
TGTGCCAGCAGCCCCAGATACAATGAGCAGTTCTTC
>TRBJ2-1|TRBV18|NA|TRBD1
CASSLDRGWHEQFF
TGTGCCAGCTCGCTTGACAGGGGGTGGCATGAGCAGTTCTTC
>TRBJ1-1|TRBV12-3/TRBV12-4|NA|NA
CASSRRRTDEAFF
TGTGCCAGCAGCCGAAGGCGGACAGACGAAGCTTTCTTT
>TRBJ1-2|TRBV7-2|NA|TRBD1
CASSFSTGVNYGYTF
TGTGCCAGCAGCTTCTCGACAGGGGTTAACTATGGCTACACCTTC
>TRBJ2-1|TRBV10-3|NA|TRBD2
CAISGVRASGSNEQFF
TGTGCCATCAGCGGGGTCAGGGCTAGCGGATCCAATGAGCAGTTCTTC
>TRBJ1-3|TRBV27|few|NA
CASSLSVTVRSSGNTIYF
TGTGCCAGCAGTTTATCTGTCACCGTGCGGAGCTCTGGAAACACCATATATTTT
>TRBJ1-6|TRBV6-5|NA|TRBD1
CASSYSGGGSPLHF
TGTGCCAGCAGTTACTCAGGGGGCGGATCACCCCTCCACTTT
>TRBJ2-7|TRBV7-9|NA|NA
CASSLEISHASF
TGTGCCAGCAGCTTAGAAATTTCGCACGCCAGTTTC
>TRBJ2-1|TRBV11-3|NA|TRBD1
CASSPGLRDRHNEQFF
TGTGCCAGCAGCCCAGGTTTGAGGGACAGACACAATGAGCAGTTCTTC
>TRBJ2-6|TRBV6-2/TRBV6-3|NA|TRBD1
CASSYLRDRVAGANVLTF
TGTGCCAGCAGTTACCTCCGGGACAGGGTTGCTGGGGCCAACGTCCTGACTTTC
>TRBJ1-2|TRBV6-5|NA|NA
CASRDMEAYGYTF
TGTGCCAGCAGAGATATGGAGGCCTATGGCTACACCTTC